Each of the 17 T cell receptor beta chains below was sequenced from the same sample in a study of OX40 agonist ivuxolimab in advanced cancers. Data came from immunoSEQ multiplex PCR; TCRdb stores just in-frame clones and leaves some out. The sample contains some 94,000 clones, more than 85% of which appear only once. The specimen comprised CD4+ or CD8+ T cells sorted from blood, sampled in a trial of the OX40 agonist ivuxolimab. These receptors were obtained from an adult with an advanced solid tumor such as melanoma, head and neck, liver or kidney cancer.

V is TRBV4-3 and J is TRBJ1-2; 8 bases line up with TRBD1. J gave up 6 bases and V 0 bases, and 9 bases lay outside the gene matches. Germline V gene lookup returns CDR1 LGHNA and CDR2 YSLEER. CDR3 length: 16 residues. As DNA, the CDR3 is TGCGCCAGCAGCCAAGAAGAGGGCAGGGGGCGAGATGGCTACACCTTC. Residues: CASSQEEGRGRDGYTF.

CDR3 bases: TGCGCCAGCAGCCAAGCCCATTCTCCCAACTATGGCTACACCTTC. Amino acids: CASSQAHSPNYGYTF. The J gene is TRBJ1-2, the V gene TRBV4-1; no reliable D call. V shed 1 base and J shed 2 bases, with 11 bases lying between them. Germline assignment: CDR1 MGHRA and CDR2 YSYEKL. The CDR3 totals 15 residues.

CDR3 DNA sequence: TGTGCCTGGATAGGGGGAGGAGGAAACACCATATATTTT. Translating gives CAWIGGGGNTIYF. The V and J genes are TRBV30 and TRBJ1-3; maybe TRBD1 (6 bases). Trimming took off 4 bases at V and 4 bases at J, with 11 bases between the two ends. Looked up from germline, CDR1 is GTSNPN and CDR2 is SVGIG (reference sequence). CDR3 length equals 13 residues. Using reference TRBV30 and TRBJ1-3 for the parts outside the CDR3, the full variable domain is SQTIHQWPATLVQPVGSPLSLECTVEGTSNPNLYWYRQAAGRGLQLLFYSVGIGQISSEVPQNLSASRPQDRQFILSSKKLLLSDSGFYLCAWIGGGGNTIYFGEGSWLTVV.

This sequence joins TRBV19 and TRBJ2-1; TRBD2 matches 7 bases. From germline, CDR1 is LNHDA and CDR2 SQIVND (reference sequence). J lost 2 bases, V lost 4 bases, and 5 bases had no gene match. This CDR3 region has 15 residues. The chain's CDR3 is CASSTSGDPYNEQFF. The CDR3 DNA follows: TGTGCCAGTAGTACAAGCGGGGATCCCTACAATGAGCAGTTCTTC. The full variable domain, completed using reference TRBV19 and TRBJ2-1, is DGGITQSPKYLFRKEGQNVTLSCEQNLNHDAMYWYRQDPGQGLRLIYYSQIVNDFQKGDIAEGYSVSREKKESFPLTVTSAQKNPTAFYLCASSTSGDPYNEQFFGPGTRLTVL.

A word on this clone: Other DNA sequences in this specimen translate into the identical CDR3. J is TRBJ2-7 and V is TRBV27; D not resolved. Trimming took 3 bases from V and 5 from J, leaving 8 bases between them. CDR1 and CDR2 (germline): MNHEY, SMNVEV (reference sequence). The CDR3 is 12 amino acids. CDR3 sequence (DNA): TGTGCCAGCAGTTTCATCGGAAACGAGCAGTACTTC. Residues: CASSFIGNEQYF.

This rearrangement joins TRBV7-6 to TRBJ1-1; the D is unclear. Germline V gives CDR1 SGHVS, CDR2 FNYEAQ. The CDR3 is 13 amino acids. V was clipped by 0 bases and J by 3 bases, with 5 bases between them. CDR3: CASSLALYTEAFF. In nucleotides, the CDR3 is TGTGCCAGCAGCTTAGCTTTGTACACTGAAGCTTTCTTT.

The chain is built from TRBV25-1 and TRBJ2-5, with TRBD1 matching 7 bases. The CDR3 totals 14 residues. Germline V CDR1 and CDR2: MGHDK, SYGVNS. V shed 8 bases, J shed 5 bases, and the junction held 11 bases outside the gene matches. The CDR3 DNA is TGTGCCAGCGGACCAAGACAGGGCCTGGAGACCCAGTACTTC. It yields the protein CASGPRQGLETQYF.

The genes are TRBV11-3 and TRBJ2-7; unclear D gene. The CDR3 is 13 residues long. Germline assignment: CDR1 SGHNT and CDR2 YENEEA. V was trimmed by 2 bases and J by 1 base, leaving 6 bases between them. The CDR3 bases are TGTGCCAGCAGCTTAACTACATCCTACGAGCAGTACTTC. Its protein product is CASSLTTSYEQYF.

The rearrangement uses TRBV5-6 and TRBJ2-7; D is ambiguous. The CDR3 extends over 14 amino acids. Trimming cost V 4 bases and J 2 bases, with 13 bases left between them. CDR1 is SGHDT and CDR2 is YYEEEE in the germline V gene. The CDR3 here is CASSRSNRPYEQYF. The CDR3 bases are TGTGCCAGCAGCCGCTCTAATAGGCCCTACGAGCAGTACTTC.

This clone was detected once. J is TRBJ2-1 and V is TRBV19, with 8 positions matching TRBD1. With V trimmed by 6 bases and J by 8 bases, 6 bases remained unmatched. In germline, CDR1 is LNHDA, CDR2 SQIVND (reference sequence). The CDR3 contains 13 residues. The CDR3 loop is CASSWTGTHEQFF. The CDR3 bases are TGTGCCAGTAGCTGGACAGGGACCCATGAGCAGTTCTTC.

This chain connects TRBV4-3 to TRBJ1-5, with D maybe TRBD1 (5 bases). Trimming left V 1 base short and J 7 bases short, with 11 bases between. The germline V gene has CDR1 LGHNA and CDR2 YSLEER. CDR3 length equals 14 residues. Here the CDR3 DNA reads TGCGCCAGCAGCCAAGTTTTAAGGGACCAGCCCCAGCATTTT. Amino acid sequence: CASSQVLRDQPQHF.

This clone was detected once. Here the CDR3 DNA reads TGTGCCAGCAGTTTATTCCAGGGAAACACTGAAGCTTTCTTT. Translating it yields CASSLFQGNTEAFF. The gene calls are TRBV27 and TRBJ1-1; TRBD1 is a possible D gene (5 bases). Germline V gene data show CDR1 as MNHEY and CDR2 as SMNVEV (reference sequence). This CDR3 has 14 amino acids. Trimming shortened V by 1 base and J by 2 bases, and 8 bases separated the two germline ends.

The chain couples TRBV5-8 to TRBJ2-1; D is ambiguous. Germline V lookup: CDR1 SGHTS, CDR2 YDEGEE. This CDR3 has 14 amino acids. Trimming removed 0 bases at V and 4 bases at J, with 8 bases between. CDR3 loop: CASSLGASYNEQFF. The CDR3 coding sequence is TGTGCCAGCAGCTTGGGGGCGAGTTACAATGAGCAGTTCTTC.

This clone has more than one count but fewer than ten. The V gene is TRBV12-5, the J gene TRBJ1-2, with unresolved D. The CDR3 runs 11 residues. Germline assignment: CDR1 LGHNT and CDR2 FRNRAP. Trimming removed 3 bases at V and 6 bases at J, with 5 bases between. CDR3 amino acids: CASGLLDGYTF. Written as DNA, the CDR3 is TGTGCTAGTGGTTTATTGGATGGCTACACCTTC. The entire variable domain, with the rest obtained from reference TRBV12-5 and TRBJ1-2, is as follows: DARVTQTPRHKVTEMGQEVTMRCQPILGHNTVFWYRQTMMQGLELLAYFRNRAPLDDSGMPKDRFSAEMPDATLATLKIQPSEPRDSAVYFCASGLLDGYTFGSGTRLTVV.

The chain joins TRBV10-1 to TRBJ2-2; the D is unclear. CDR1 WNHNN and CDR2 SYGVQD come from the germline V gene (reference sequence). Trimming took off 3 bases at V and 2 bases at J, with 10 bases between the two ends. The CDR3 length is 15 residues. CDR3: CASSDHKQNTGELFF. Here the CDR3 DNA reads TGCGCCAGCAGTGATCATAAGCAAAACACCGGGGAGCTGTTTTTT.

The genes are TRBV2 and TRBJ2-5; D is possibly TRBD2 (5 bases). The CDR3 totals 18 residues. V gave up 3 bases and J gave up 0 bases, with 20 bases separating them. In germline, CDR1 is SNHLY, CDR2 FYNNEI. In DNA form, the CDR3 reads TGTGCCAGCAGTGAGAACCCCCCCCCAGCGGAACACCAAGAGACCCAGTACTTC. This codes for CASSENPPPAEHQETQYF.

The genes are TRBV11-3 and TRBJ2-7; D gene uncertain. V gave up 3 bases and J gave up 2 bases, with 8 bases separating them. Germline CDR1 SGHNT, CDR2 YENEEA. The CDR3 is 13 residues long. CDR3 sequence (DNA): TGTGCCAGCAGCTTGAGCAGCACCTACGAGCAGTACTTC. This sequence encodes CASSLSSTYEQYF.